These T cell receptor beta chains were read from a single sample in a study of blood T cell repertoires in COVID-19. Libraries were prepared by immunoSEQ multiplex PCR; TCRdb keeps only in-frame clonotypes and omits some of them. The table records about 110,000 clones, 76% of them present only once. The sample taken for sequencing was peripheral blood. Receptors were obtained from a man older than 75 with COVID-19, enrolled during active disease. Both conserved end residues are part of each CDR3. D genes are given only for firm matches. The size entry is marked missing in some rows and otherwise reads once, few, many or a size class.

TRBV7-9	TRBD1	TRBJ2-2	-	TGTGCCAGCAGCTGGGACAGCGCGAACACCGGGGAGCTGTTTTTT	CASSWDSANTGELFF
TRBV19	TRBD1	TRBJ1-5	-	TGTGCCAGTAGCCCGGACAGGGACCATGCCCAGCCCCAGCATTTT	CASSPDRDHAQPQHF
TRBV24-1	-	TRBJ2-3	-	TGTGCCACCAGAAAGACTCTGAAGACAGATACGCAGTATTTT	CATRKTLKTDTQYF
TRBV12-3/TRBV12-4	-	TRBJ1-2	-	TGTGCCAGCCGAATTACCGCCGCGGGGGGCTACACCTTC	CASRITAAGGYTF
TRBV2	-	TRBJ1-2	-	TGTGCCAGCAGTGGAGAAGGAAGGGGGACCTATGGCTACACCTTC	CASSGEGRGTYGYTF
TRBV28	-	TRBJ2-3	-	TGTGCCAGCAGTCCCGCGCCAGATACGCAGTATTTT	CASSPAPDTQYF
TRBV11-1	TRBD2	TRBJ2-3	-	TGTGCCAGCAGCTTCATGAGGGAGGGCCGGGATACGCAGTATTTT	CASSFMREGRDTQYF
TRBV24-1	TRBD1	TRBJ1-1	-	TGTGCCACCAGTGACCGACAGGGCACTGAAGCTTTCTTT	CATSDRQGTEAFF
TRBV2	-	TRBJ1-2	-	TGTGCCAGTGGAGGAGACTATGGCTACACCTTC	CASGGDYGYTF
TRBV6-5	TRBD1	TRBJ2-1	-	TGTGCCAGCAGTTACATGGGACAGGGTGAGCAGTTCTTC	CASSYMGQGEQFF
TRBV7-9	-	TRBJ1-2	once	TGTGCCAGCAGCTCCCGGGACGGGGGCTATGGCTACACCTTC	CASSSRDGGYGYTF
TRBV6-6	TRBD2	TRBJ2-7	-	TGTGCCAGCAGTTACTCGGGACTAAACTACGAGCAGTACTTC	CASSYSGLNYEQYF
TRBV6-5	TRBD1	TRBJ1-2	once	TGTGCCAGCAGCCCCTGGACAGGGGAAATATACGGCTACACCTTC	CASSPWTGEIYGYTF
TRBV19	TRBD2	TRBJ2-1	-	TGTGCCAGTAGCCCAATTGGTTGGGGGGGCTCCTACAATGAGCAGTTCTTC	CASSPIGWGGSYNEQFF
TRBV2	-	TRBJ1-1	-	TGTGCCAGCAGTTCAGATCATAACACTGAAGCTTTCTTT	CASSSDHNTEAFF
TRBV7-9	TRBD1	TRBJ2-7	few	TGTGCCAGCAGCCCAGGGGGAGCTTTCTACGAGCAGTACTTC	CASSPGGAFYEQYF
TRBV6-1	TRBD1	TRBJ2-7	-	TGTGCCAGCAGTGAACCCGGGACAGGGGGTTACGAGCAGTACTTC	CASSEPGTGGYEQYF
TRBV7-6	-	TRBJ2-5	once	TGTGCCAGCAGCTTAGGGGGCGGACAAGAGACCCAGTACTTC	CASSLGGGQETQYF
TRBV6-1	-	TRBJ1-2	-	TGTGCCAGCAGTGAAGCCGGCATAGGAGAATTTTTAAGTGGCTACACCTTC	CASSEAGIGEFLSGYTF
TRBV2	TRBD1	TRBJ1-3	few	TGTGCCAGCACACCCGAAGGACAGGCCTCTGGAAACACCATATATTTT	CASTPEGQASGNTIYF
TRBV6-4	TRBD1	TRBJ2-5	-	TGTGCCAGCAGTGACGTGCCAGGGGGGACAGGTTCAGGAAAGACCCAGTACTTC	CASSDVPGGTGSGKTQYF
TRBV5-4	-	TRBJ2-1	-	TGTGCCAGCAGCTTGGCGAGGAAGGCATACAATGAGCAGTTCTTC	CASSLARKAYNEQFF
TRBV7-9	TRBD1	TRBJ2-7	-	TGTGCCAGCAGTTCAGGACAGGGATCATACTACGAGCAGTACTTC	CASSSGQGSYYEQYF
TRBV7-9	TRBD1	TRBJ1-6	-	TGTGCCAGCAGCTGGGACAGATATAATTCACCCCTCCACTTT	CASSWDRYNSPLHF
TRBV7-2	-	TRBJ1-6	-	TGTGCCAGCAGCTTAATCCGACAGAGCAATTCACCCCTCCACTTT	CASSLIRQSNSPLHF
TRBV7-9	TRBD1	TRBJ2-2	-	TGTGCCAGCAGCCGCACAGGGGGCAACACCGGGGAGCTGTTTTTT	CASSRTGGNTGELFF